These T cell receptor beta chains were read from a single sample in a study of blood T cells in healthy people across ages. In TCRdb, the 5' RACE reads were re-called with MiXCR into one record per CDR3 protein. The sample lists roughly 2 million distinct CDR3 sequences; about 50% were seen once. Specimen: blood. These receptor sequences come from a woman aged 40 to 49 in good health. CDR3s include the opening cysteine and the closing phenylalanine or tryptophan. Each record gives: clone size, D gene, V gene, J gene, CDR3 protein, CDR3 DNA. The D gene is left open where the match is weak. Rows give clone size only sometimes, using once, few, many, or a class for an expanded clone.

NA,NA,TRBV29-1,TRBJ2-1,CSVDGESRSYNEQFF,TGCAGCGTTGATGGGGAGTCTAGGTCCTACAATGAGCAGTTCTTC
once,NA,TRBV7-2,TRBJ2-1,CASSHLSLPSYNEQFF,TGTGCCAGCAGCCACCTCAGCCTCCCCTCCTACAATGAGCAGTTCTTC
few,TRBD1,TRBV20-1,TRBJ1-2,CSARDPGQAYGYTF,TGCAGTGCTAGAGACCCGGGACAGGCATATGGCTACACCTTC
NA,TRBD1,TRBV5-1,TRBJ1-4,CASSFSGTGSNEKLFF,TGCGCCAGCAGCTTTTCGGGGACAGGGAGTAATGAAAAACTGTTTTTT
NA,TRBD2,TRBV20-1,TRBJ2-1,CSARVQGGGANEQFF,TGCAGTGCTAGAGTCCAGGGCGGGGGGGCCAATGAGCAGTTCTTC
NA,TRBD2,TRBV7-2,TRBJ2-3,CASSLGSGGGATDTQYF,TGTGCCAGCAGCTTAGGGTCGGGCGGGGGGGCGACAGATACGCAGTATTTT
NA,NA,TRBV7-2,TRBJ2-5,CASSSDISLQETQYF,TGTGCCAGCAGCTCCGACATAAGCCTCCAAGAGACCCAGTACTTC
once,NA,TRBV6-1,TRBJ1-6,CASSEVVTGSGLTLHF,TGCGCCAGCAGTGAAGTTGTCACCGGTTCGGGCCTCACCCTCCACTTT
NA,TRBD2,TRBV4-2,TRBJ2-1,CASSQEPSGGPLQYEQFF,TGTGCCAGCAGCCAGGAACCTAGCGGGGGGCCCCTTCAGTATGAGCAGTTCTTC
NA,NA,TRBV12-5,TRBJ2-7,CASGPDGGKDYEQYF,TGTGCTAGTGGTCCTGACGGGGGTAAAGACTACGAGCAGTACTTC
once,NA,TRBV7-9,TRBJ2-1,CASSFTPGTPWGKEQFF,TGTGCCAGCAGCTTTACTCCCGGGACACCCTGGGGCAAGGAGCAGTTCTTC
NA,TRBD1,TRBV5-6,TRBJ2-1,CASSLAPGQDYEQFF,TGTGCCAGCAGCTTGGCTCCGGGACAGGACTATGAGCAGTTCTTC
NA,NA,TRBV20-1,TRBJ2-5,CSAMETPRDLTGETQYF,TGCAGTGCAATGGAAACCCCCAGGGATTTAACAGGAGAGACCCAGTACTTC
NA,TRBD2,TRBV11-2,TRBJ2-3,CASTPEVAGYTDTQYF,TGTGCCAGCACCCCCGAGGTAGCGGGGTACACAGATACGCAGTATTTT
NA,NA,TRBV4-3,TRBJ1-2,CASSQDSGNNNYGYTF,TGCGCCAGCAGCCAAGATTCGGGCAATAATAACTATGGCTACACCTTC
NA,NA,TRBV6-1,TRBJ2-5,CASRAHKGGKETQYF,TGTGCCAGCAGGGCCCACAAAGGTGGGAAGGAGACCCAGTACTTC
NA,NA,TRBV20-1,TRBJ1-2,CSARDQGGPPDGYTF,TGCAGTGCTAGAGATCAAGGCGGACCACCGGATGGCTACACCTTC
NA,NA,TRBV4-2,TRBJ2-1,CASSQDDRAGYNEQFF,TGTGCCAGCAGCCAAGATGATCGGGCGGGGTACAATGAGCAGTTCTTC
NA,NA,TRBV15,TRBJ2-1,CATEEVSGPEGLYNEQFF,TGTGCCACAGAGGAAGTCAGTGGTCCGGAGGGGCTCTACAATGAGCAGTTCTTC
NA,NA,TRBV6-5,TRBJ2-6,CASSYSAYPPGANVLTF,TGTGCCAGCAGTTACTCCGCGTACCCCCCTGGGGCCAACGTCCTGACTTTC
NA,NA,TRBV10-3,TRBJ1-1,CAISPQEGGRDTEAFF,TGTGCCATCAGTCCCCAGGAGGGAGGACGAGACACTGAAGCTTTCTTT
few,NA,TRBV12-3/TRBV12-4,TRBJ2-7,CASSPPVERHRPQYF,TGTGCCAGCAGTCCCCCCGTAGAGCGGCACCGGCCCCAGTACTTC
NA,TRBD1,TRBV6-6,TRBJ1-2,CASSYMNRGSYGYTF,TGTGCCAGCAGTTACATGAACAGGGGCTCCTATGGCTACACCTTC
NA,NA,TRBV9,TRBJ2-1,CASKRGANNEQFF,TGTGCCAGCAAACGGGGGGCAAACAATGAGCAGTTCTTC
NA,NA,TRBV7-6,TRBJ1-5,CASSTVLGQPQHF,TGTGCCAGCAGCACAGTACTGGGGCAGCCCCAGCATTTT
NA,NA,TRBV4-3,TRBJ2-1,CASSQDFLDSYNEQFF,TGCGCCAGCAGCCAAGATTTCCTTGACTCCTACAATGAGCAGTTCTTC
once,NA,TRBV29-1,TRBJ1-5,CSVVLGLNQPQHF,TGCAGCGTTGTACTAGGGCTCAATCAGCCCCAGCATTTT
NA,TRBD1,TRBV7-7,TRBJ2-5,CASTGQGAGETQYF,TGTGCTAGTACCGGGCAGGGGGCGGGAGAGACCCAGTACTTC
NA,NA,TRBV9,TRBJ2-6,CASSAPQMGAGANVLTF,TGTGCCAGCAGCGCCCCACAGATGGGGGCTGGGGCCAACGTCCTGACTTTC
NA,NA,TRBV20-1,TRBJ2-5,CSAPSLETQYF,TGCAGTGCACCCTCGTTGGAGACCCAGTACTTC
NA,TRBD1,TRBV5-1,TRBJ2-3,CASSLGQGKGSTQYF,TGCGCCAGCAGCTTGGGACAGGGAAAGGGGTCTACGCAGTATTTT
few,NA,TRBV10-3,TRBJ2-3,CAIRGPTGTTDTQYF,TGTGCCATCAGGGGCCCGACAGGCACCACAGATACGCAGTATTTT
few,NA,TRBV12-3/TRBV12-4,TRBJ2-3,CASSSPYKITDTQYF,TGTGCCAGCAGTTCCCCGTACAAAATAACAGATACGCAGTATTTT
NA,NA,TRBV4-3,TRBJ2-7,CASSQVLGVMHEQYF,TGCGCCAGCAGCCAAGTGCTCGGGGTTATGCACGAGCAGTACTTC
NA,TRBD2,TRBV7-2,TRBJ2-3,CASSSPGTSGVTDTQYF,TGTGCCAGCAGCTCCCCCGGGACTAGCGGGGTGACAGATACGCAGTATTTT
many,NA,TRBV6-2/TRBV6-3,TRBJ1-2,CASSYAGGYGYTF,TGTGCCAGCAGTTACGCCGGGGGCTATGGCTACACCTTC
many,NA,TRBV6-2/TRBV6-3,TRBJ2-5,CASSYVGQETQYF,TGTGCCAGCAGTTACGTGGGCCAAGAGACCCAGTACTTC
NA,NA,TRBV20-1,TRBJ2-3,CSARGLLVPPDTQYF,TGCAGTGCTAGAGGTCTACTAGTTCCCCCAGATACGCAGTATTTT
NA,NA,TRBV25-1,TRBJ2-5,CASGATGLETQYF,TGTGCCAGCGGCGCTACAGGGCTTGAGACCCAGTACTTC
few,NA,TRBV12-3/TRBV12-4,TRBJ1-2,CASSFPTGSNYGYTF,TGTGCCAGCAGTTTCCCAACAGGGTCTAACTATGGCTACACCTTC